This TCR beta chain was found in a study of shared clonotypes between healthy human individuals (dated by TCRdb to 2018 to 2021). Concerning the study at large: The cohort comprised a couple of women and a few men aged 18 to 49 years. For each donor, three plates each were used for CD4 naive and CD4 memory, two plates were used for CD8 naive, and one plate was used for CD8 memory. Blood TCR repertoires of 5 or 6 healthy adults were deeply sequenced to estimate repertoire size and the extent of clonotype sharing between individuals. To increase sequencing depth and limit assay-specific biases, TCR repertoire library preparation and sequencing were carried out by different laboratories using diverse techniques. Leukapheresis yielded between about 0.9 and 9.5 billion PBMCs per donor. The investigation overall reported the following: The genetic and exposure-history diversity represented was limited by the small number of donors. Pairwise subsampling led to the expectation that sequencing depth would affect the degree of clonotype sharing among donors. When several donors were compared, the shared fraction of clonotypes was 5% to 6.5% for naive CD4, over 3% for naive CD8, about 2.4% for memory CD4, and roughly 0.43% for memory CD8. Naive subsets generally had larger estimated clonotype richness than memory subsets. Even with the large sequencing depth, rarefaction of the sorted-subset datasets indicated that sequencing was incomplete. Only blood was sampled, and tissue TCR repertoires likely differ from those in blood. Compared with non-shared clonotypes, the clonotypes found in all four sorted-subset donors had higher generation probabilities.

As regards this clone: Its antigen has not been determined. One base away there is no much larger clone; base qualities are not given.

Healthy HIV-negative adults with no recently reported acute infections or vaccinations were included as donors. Only Caucasian adults living in Nashville, Tennessee, USA were represented among the donors. CD4+ T cells were enriched by magnetic negative selection, after which naive cells were positively selected on CD45RA and the negative fraction was taken as the memory subset. After blood collection by leukapheresis, PBMCs were isolated using Ficoll-Histopaque density gradient centrifugation and then cryopreserved in the vapor phase of liquid nitrogen. Analytical flow cytometry was used to check the purity and quantity of each magnetically sorted T cell population. Genomic DNA was isolated from each sorted fraction and quantified by UV absorbance on a Nanodrop 2000c. Using the deep immunoSEQ assay, TCR CDR3 regions were amplified from genomic DNA by multiplex PCR. For each cell subset, the extracted genomic DNA was distributed evenly across all wells of several immunoSEQ 96-well plates, and each plate served as one replicate. For sorted subsets, each replicate PCR was loaded with approximately 190 ng genomic DNA, equivalent to 25,000 to 35,000 T cell genomes. Purified libraries were measured with a Qubit 3.0 fluorometer, size-checked on a Bioanalyzer 2100, and measured again with the KAPA Library Quantification kit. A separate single-read 150-cycle Illumina NextSeq 550 flow cell was used to sequence each immunoSEQ 96-well plate. The authors' analysis ran thus. Because the immunoSEQ output included only junctional sequences and no quality scores, the filtering could not be the same as the filtering used for full-length reads. Sequences were annotated with PyIR, a Python wrapper for IgBLAST v1.9, using IMGT germline references to assign V/J genes and CDR3. Any read was removed if the V/J assignment was weak (E-value above 1e-6), the CDR3 was missing, or the read contained stop codons, out-of-frame junctions, or ambiguous translated residues. A V3J clonotype was defined by an identical inferred V gene, J gene, and CDR3 amino acid sequence. The percentage overlap between two repertoires was calculated by dividing the number of shared unique clonotypes by the size of the smaller repertoire. Repertoire richness was assessed with RTK rarefaction, the Chao1 estimator, and Recon v2.1 estimates of unobserved clonotypes. For all TCRbeta clonotypes obtained by the gDNA method from a handful of donors, generation probabilities were computed with OLGA. TCRdb limited this immuneACCESS table to in-frame rearrangements with V and J called. A share of clones is missing; checked studies link under half to unresolved V genes, and the rest is unexplained. Clone size and V and J calls were adopted from that table, with D and trimming inferred from the DNA. The sample yields more than 2 million clones; more than 90% were counted once. Clones ranked in the top ten supply roughly 0.13% of the sample.

From cysteine to phenylalanine, the CDR3 is 19 amino acids long. CDR3 DNA is the only sequence kept; it has 57 bases, read in frame from the first base. Source material: naive CD4+ T cells sorted from blood. This sample's cell subset or site label indicates: CD45RA+ positively selected. The clonotype comes from a man aged 18-30 years in good health. The rearranged chain carries TRBV21-1 and TRBJ2-6; TRBD2, the table's D call, was not compared with the DNA. TRBV21-1 is noted as a pseudogene. The CDR3 is CASSKGKTSESSGANVLTF. Here is the DNA: TGTGCCAGCAGCAAAGGAAAGACTAGCGAGAGCTCTGGGGCCAACGTCCTGACTTTC.